These 10 T cell receptor beta chains were sequenced from one sample in a study of Tregs in tolerant kidney transplant recipients. Assay used: immunoSEQ multiplex PCR; TCRdb lists only in-frame clones, some missing. The table has fewer than 100,000 clones, over 85% seen once. Sample: CD4+ T cells from blood, taken before the transplant. The receptors stem from a human donor who received a combined kidney and bone marrow transplant.

The rearrangement joins TRBV7-2 to TRBJ2-2, with 10 nucleotides matching TRBD1. The CDR3 has 15 amino acids. The V gene end was trimmed by 6 bases and the J gene end by 7 bases; junction bases not matched to a gene: 8. CDR1 and CDR2 (germline): SGHTA, FQGNSA. The CDR3 loop is CASSFRDRGYGELFF. The CDR3 coding sequence is TGTGCCAGCAGTTTCCGGGACAGGGGATACGGGGAGCTGTTTTTT.

The chain joins TRBV19 to TRBJ2-1; the D is unclear. There are 15 residues in the CDR3. Germline CDR1 is LNHDA and CDR2 is SQIVND (reference sequence). V lost 3 bases, J lost 2 bases, and 11 bases lay in between. CDR3 sequence (DNA): TGTGCCAGTAGTATTGGGCGTTTAGCCTACAATGAGCAGTTCTTC. It yields the protein CASSIGRLAYNEQFF.

This chain connects TRBV18 to TRBJ1-1, with a tentative D call TRBD1 (6 bases). The CDR3 is 14 amino acids. Per germline, CDR1 KGHSH and CDR2 LQKENI. Trimming took 6 bases from V and 0 from J, leaving 11 bases between them. This CDR3 reads CASSNRALNTEAFF. Here the CDR3 DNA reads TGTGCCAGCTCGAACAGGGCTCTGAACACTGAAGCTTTCTTT.

This chain uses TRBV4-2 with TRBJ1-3, with D unresolved. Per the germline V gene, CDR1 is LGHNA and CDR2 is YNFKEQ. The CDR3 covers 15 residues. V lost 4 bases, J lost 0 bases, and 10 bases lay in between. The CDR3 sequence: CASSRLPLSGNTIYF. The DNA for the CDR3 is TGTGCCAGCAGCCGGCTCCCCCTCTCTGGAAACACCATATATTTT.

The chain combines TRBV30 with TRBJ1-2; 7 bases are shared with TRBD1. The CDR3 has 14 amino acids. V lost 6 bases, J lost 7 bases, and 14 bases stayed unmatched. Germline CDR1 GTSNPN, CDR2 SVGIG (reference sequence). The CDR3 here is CACNKDRDPSGYTF. DNA for the CDR3: TGTGCCTGTAATAAAGACAGGGACCCGAGTGGCTACACCTTC.

This clone was picked up one time. This chain connects TRBV5-1 to TRBJ2-3; 7 bases are shared with TRBD1. The CDR3 is 13 residues long. Per the germline V gene, CDR1 is SGHRS and CDR2 is YFSETQ. J gave up 1 base and V 9 bases, and 5 bases lay outside the gene matches. The CDR3 coding sequence is TGCGCCACAACTGGACAGGGCACAGATACGCAGTATTTT. Translating gives CATTGQGTDTQYF. The variable domain in full, completed from reference TRBV5-1 and TRBJ2-3, reads KAGVTQTPRYLIKTRGQQVTLSCSPISGHRSVSWYQQTPGQGLQFLFEYFSETQRNKGNFPGRFSGRQFSNSRSEMNVSTLELGDSALYLCATTGQGTDTQYFGPGTRLTVL.

The genes are TRBV6-5 and TRBJ2-7, with 8 bases lining up with TRBD1. V lost 5 bases and J lost 6; bases outside the gene matches: 12. Germline V gives CDR1 MNHEY, CDR2 SVGAGI. The CDR3 has 15 amino acids. CDR3: CASSRPGQVFIEQYF. Here the CDR3 DNA reads TGTGCCAGCAGTCGTCCGGGACAGGTATTTATCGAGCAGTACTTC.

This chain uses TRBV7-2 with TRBJ1-5; 9 bases line up with TRBD1. Germline lookup yields CDR1 SGHTA and CDR2 FQGNSA. With V trimmed by 5 bases and J by 4 bases, 6 bases remained unmatched. CDR3 length: 15 residues. CDR3 in DNA: TGTGCCAGCAGCCCAACAGGGGGCGGAAATCAGCCCCAGCATTTT. This translates into CASSPTGGGNQPQHF.

The J gene is TRBJ2-1, the V gene TRBV25-1, with 7 bases lining up with TRBD1. After removal of 2 bases from V and 5 bases from J, the junction contained 12 bases not matched to a gene. The CDR3 runs to 17 residues. Germline-derived CDR1 and CDR2 are MGHDK and SYGVNS. The chain's CDR3 is CASSEPTGTDTNNEQFF. The CDR3 nucleotides read TGTGCCAGCAGTGAACCCACCGGGACAGACACTAACAATGAGCAGTTCTTC.

This clone is a singleton in its sample. The chain joins TRBV11-2 to TRBJ2-1; D is unclear. Germline-derived CDR1 and CDR2 are SGHAT and FQNNGV. The CDR3 consists of 13 residues. Between the trimmed V and J ends, which lost 2 bases and 4 bases, there was a span of 6 bases. The CDR3 protein is CASSLSLYNEQFF. CDR3 bases: TGTGCCAGCAGCTTATCACTTTACAATGAGCAGTTCTTC.